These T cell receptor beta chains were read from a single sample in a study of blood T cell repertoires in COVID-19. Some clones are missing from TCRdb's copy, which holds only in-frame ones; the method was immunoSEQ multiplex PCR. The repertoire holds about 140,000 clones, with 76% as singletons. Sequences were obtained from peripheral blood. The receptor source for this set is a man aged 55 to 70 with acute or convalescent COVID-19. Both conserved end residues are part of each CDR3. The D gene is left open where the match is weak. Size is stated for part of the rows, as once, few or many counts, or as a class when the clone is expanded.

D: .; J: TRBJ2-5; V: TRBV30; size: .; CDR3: CAWSKGRGQETQYF; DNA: TGTGCCTGGAGTAAAGGGAGGGGGCAAGAGACCCAGTACTTC
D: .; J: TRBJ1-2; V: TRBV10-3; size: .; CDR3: CAISATGGYTF; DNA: TGTGCCATCAGTGCGACAGGCGGCTACACCTTC
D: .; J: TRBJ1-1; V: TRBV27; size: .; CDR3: CASSPQGWRVGAFF; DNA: TGTGCCAGCAGTCCCCAAGGGTGGAGGGTTGGAGCTTTCTTT
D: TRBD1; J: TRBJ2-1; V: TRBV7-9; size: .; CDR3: CASSLAPGQGGNEQFF; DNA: TGTGCCAGCAGCTTAGCCCCGGGACAGGGCGGCAATGAGCAGTTCTTC
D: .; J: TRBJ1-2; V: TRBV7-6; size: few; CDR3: CASSSSNRVDSGRYGYTF; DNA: TGTGCCAGCAGCTCTAGTAACCGAGTCGACAGTGGGCGATATGGCTACACCTTC
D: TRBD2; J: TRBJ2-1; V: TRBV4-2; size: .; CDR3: CASSQMEAGGYNEQFF; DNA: TGTGCCAGCAGCCAGATGGAAGCGGGAGGTTACAATGAGCAGTTCTTC
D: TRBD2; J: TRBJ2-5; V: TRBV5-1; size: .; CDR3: CASSPPGLAFKGETQYF; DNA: TGCGCCAGCAGCCCCCCGGGACTAGCCTTCAAGGGTGAGACCCAGTACTTC
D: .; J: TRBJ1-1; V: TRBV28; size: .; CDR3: CASSTDRSLNLYTEAFF; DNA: TGTGCCAGCAGCACCGACAGGTCCCTTAATTTGTACACTGAAGCTTTCTTT
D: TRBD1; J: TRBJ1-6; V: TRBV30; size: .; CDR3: CAWGTGNSPLHF; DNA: TGTGCCTGGGGGACAGGGAACTCACCCCTCCACTTT
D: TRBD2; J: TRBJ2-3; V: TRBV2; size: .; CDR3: CASSDGAGGPDTQYF; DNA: TGTGCCAGCAGTGACGGAGCGGGAGGGCCAGATACGCAGTATTTT
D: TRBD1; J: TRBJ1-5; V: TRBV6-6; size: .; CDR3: CASSSGTGGFQPQHF; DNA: TGTGCCAGCAGTTCCGGGACAGGGGGATTTCAGCCCCAGCATTTT
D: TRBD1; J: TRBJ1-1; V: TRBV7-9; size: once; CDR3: CASSIQGGTEAFF; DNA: TGTGCCAGCAGCATACAGGGGGGCACTGAAGCTTTCTTT
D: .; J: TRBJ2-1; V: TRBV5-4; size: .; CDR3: CASSSTLMNEQFF; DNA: TGTGCCAGCAGCAGCACCTTGATGAATGAGCAGTTCTTC
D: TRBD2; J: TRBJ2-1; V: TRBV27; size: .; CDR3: CASSGLAGGLNTHEQFF; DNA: TGTGCCAGCAGTGGACTAGCGGGAGGGCTCAACACTCATGAGCAGTTCTTC
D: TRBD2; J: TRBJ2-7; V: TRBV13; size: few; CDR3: CASSLLTSGSIGSYEQYF; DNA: TGTGCCAGCAGCCTCCTGACTAGCGGGAGTATCGGCTCCTACGAGCAGTACTTC
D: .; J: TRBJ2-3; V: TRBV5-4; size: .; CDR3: CASTRGDTQYF; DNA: TGTGCCAGCACCCGAGGGGATACGCAGTATTTT
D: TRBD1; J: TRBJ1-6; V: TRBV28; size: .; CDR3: CASSLPDRVNSPLHF; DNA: TGTGCCAGCAGTTTACCGGACAGGGTTAATTCACCCCTCCACTTT
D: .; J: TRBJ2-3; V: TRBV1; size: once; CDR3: CTSSQESRGFTDTQYF; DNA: TGCACCAGCAGCCAAGAAAGCAGGGGTTTCACAGATACGCAGTATTTT
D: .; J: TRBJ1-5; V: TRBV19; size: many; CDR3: CASTVGSQPQHF; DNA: TGTGCCAGTACCGTGGGCTCTCAGCCCCAGCATTTT
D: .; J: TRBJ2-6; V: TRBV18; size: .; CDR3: CASSFPGETGANVLTF; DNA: TGTGCCAGCTCGTTCCCCGGGGAGACTGGGGCCAACGTCCTGACTTTC